The rows below give T cell receptor beta chains drawn from one sample of a study of cytomegalovirus exposure and HLA in healthy donors. Measured with immunoSEQ multiplex PCR; TCRdb has only the in-frame clones, and not every one. The data contain 150,000 to 200,000 clones, around four fifths of them seen just once; the ten biggest clones take up around 2.5%. Sequenced: PBMCs. These receptors all come from a man aged 25 to 40 in good health and CMV-seropositive. Each CDR3 is given with its conserved first and last residue. Fields, in order: J gene, clone size, D gene, V gene, CDR3 protein, CDR3 DNA. A D gene is named only where the DNA matches it firmly. The listing skips clone size in some rows; elsewhere it reads once, few, many or a size class.

>TRBJ2-3|-|-|TRBV5-1
CASSPRLSTDTQYF
TGCGCCAGCAGCCCCAGGTTATCGACAGATACGCAGTATTTT
>TRBJ2-7|-|TRBD1|TRBV19
CASRATGTGNFYEQYF
TGTGCCAGTAGGGCCACCGGGACAGGGAACTTCTACGAGCAGTACTTC
>TRBJ1-5|-|TRBD1|TRBV6-1
CASSDWTGAQPQHF
TGTGCCAGCAGTGACTGGACAGGGGCGCAGCCCCAGCATTTT
>TRBJ2-3|-|TRBD1|TRBV6-5
CASSYRGQGKTDTQYF
TGTGCCAGCAGTTATCGTGGACAGGGAAAGACAGATACGCAGTATTTT
>TRBJ2-2|-|-|TRBV7-2
CASSPLEGFGGELFF
TGTGCCAGCAGCCCGCTAGAGGGTTTCGGCGGGGAGCTGTTTTTT
>TRBJ2-2|-|TRBD2|TRBV11-2
CASSSRSGGRRTGELFF
TGTGCCAGCAGCTCAAGAAGCGGGGGCCGGAGGACCGGGGAGCTGTTTTTT
>TRBJ2-1|-|TRBD1|TRBV7-2
CASSATGTAAYNEQFF
TGTGCCAGCAGCGCCACCGGGACAGCCGCCTACAATGAGCAGTTCTTC
>TRBJ1-2|-|-|TRBV6-5
CASTDPGRDSDGYTF
TGTGCCAGCACCGATCCAGGGAGGGATTCGGATGGCTACACCTTC
>TRBJ2-6|-|TRBD1|TRBV5-1
CASSLVLTGIRSGANVLTF
TGCGCCAGCAGCTTGGTCCTGACAGGGATAAGGTCTGGGGCCAACGTCCTGACTTTC
>TRBJ1-1|-|-|TRBV6-1
CASRQDTEAFF
TGTGCCAGCAGACAGGACACTGAAGCTTTCTTT
>TRBJ1-5|few|TRBD1|TRBV30
CAWSDRGNQPQHF
TGTGCCTGGAGTGACAGGGGGAATCAGCCCCAGCATTTT
>TRBJ2-5|-|TRBD1|TRBV5-1
CASSRGTGGETQYF
TGCGCCAGCAGCCGGGGGACAGGGGGAGAGACCCAGTACTTC
>TRBJ1-4|once|-|TRBV13
CASSSQGTWDEKLFF
TGTGCCAGCAGCTCCCAGGGGACCTGGGATGAAAAACTGTTTTTT
>TRBJ2-7|few|TRBD1|TRBV19
CASSIVGTGIWEQYF
TGTGCCAGTAGTATAGTTGGGACAGGGATTTGGGAGCAGTACTTC
>TRBJ2-1|-|TRBD2|TRBV4-1
CASSQRAGVYNEQFF
TGCGCCAGCAGCCAAAGAGCGGGGGTTTACAATGAGCAGTTCTTC
>TRBJ2-7|few|-|TRBV5-1
CASSLGPGVHEQYF
TGCGCCAGCAGCTTGGGACCAGGGGTCCACGAGCAGTACTTC
>TRBJ2-7|-|TRBD2|TRBV5-1
CASSLTVAGVGEQYF
TGCGCCAGCAGCTTGACAGTAGCGGGGGTTGGAGAGCAGTACTTC
>TRBJ2-6|few|TRBD1|TRBV19
CASSRRGDRGPGANVLTF
TGTGCCAGTAGTAGGCGGGGGGACAGGGGGCCTGGGGCCAACGTCCTGACTTTC
>TRBJ1-2|few|TRBD1|TRBV4-3
CASSQVDRGYGYTF
TGCGCCAGCAGCCAAGTCGACAGGGGCTATGGCTACACCTTC
>TRBJ1-1|once|-|TRBV6-5
CASNAGLGGTEAFF
TGTGCCAGCAATGCAGGATTGGGTGGCACTGAAGCTTTCTTT
>TRBJ2-7|-|-|TRBV7-9
CASSLGTSRGYEQYF
TGTGCCAGCAGCTTAGGGACATCTAGGGGCTACGAGCAGTACTTC
>TRBJ2-3|-|TRBD2|TRBV27
CASTPFLAGDFMDTQYF
TGTGCCAGCACCCCCTTTTTAGCGGGGGACTTTATGGATACGCAGTATTTT
>TRBJ1-5|-|TRBD1|TRBV15
CATSRDTGGRQPQHF
TGTGCCACCAGCAGAGATACAGGGGGCCGGCAGCCCCAGCATTTT
>TRBJ2-3|-|-|TRBV30
CAWSVPGGRTDTQYF
TGTGCCTGGAGTGTTCCGGGGGGCAGAACAGATACGCAGTATTTT
>TRBJ2-3|-|-|TRBV6-5
CASTSPRRSSDTQYF
TGTGCCAGCACTTCCCCCCGGAGGAGTTCAGATACGCAGTATTTT
>TRBJ2-3|-|TRBD2|TRBV4-3
CASSQGSGGLSTDTQYF
TGCGCCAGCAGCCAAGGCAGCGGGGGGCTTAGCACAGATACGCAGTATTTT
>TRBJ2-7|-|-|TRBV29-1
CSVGGSYEQYF
TGCAGCGTTGGCGGCTCCTACGAGCAGTACTTC
>TRBJ2-6|few|-|TRBV6-6
CATGTLGANVLTF
TGTGCCACCGGGACTCTTGGGGCCAACGTCCTGACTTTC
>TRBJ2-5|-|TRBD1|TRBV5-1
CASSLAPTGGETQYF
TGCGCCAGCAGCTTGGCCCCGACAGGGGGAGAGACCCAGTACTTC
>TRBJ1-1|-|TRBD1|TRBV7-9
CASSVRTGGTNPNTEAFF
TGTGCCAGCAGCGTTCGGACAGGGGGAACGAACCCTAACACTGAAGCTTTCTTT
>TRBJ1-1|-|TRBD1|TRBV7-2
CASSPPTGGNTEAFF
TGTGCCAGCAGCCCTCCGACAGGGGGCAACACTGAAGCTTTCTTT
>TRBJ1-2|-|TRBD1|TRBV30
CAWSIGTGAGYTF
TGTGCCTGGAGTATAGGGACAGGGGCTGGCTACACCTTC
>TRBJ1-1|-|-|TRBV13
CASSPTLNTEAFF
TGTGCCAGCAGCCCCACACTGAACACTGAAGCTTTCTTT